The 4 T cell receptor beta chains presented below share a single source sample, sequenced in a study of PD-1 blockade in classical Hodgkin lymphoma. All patients relapsed after autologous stem cell transplantation, and brentuximab vedotin exposure varied. Only in-frame clones appear in the TCRdb table, and some are missing; sequencing was by immunoSEQ multiplex PCR. The sample lists around 39,000 clones, less than 85% seen once, with 16% in the top ten. This specimen consisted of peripheral blood mononuclear cells (PBMCs), obtained before the second cycle of nivolumab. Receptor source: a human donor with classical Hodgkin lymphoma.

This clone was found once. This sequence joins TRBV7-9 and TRBJ2-5, with D unclear. The germline CDR1 and CDR2 sequences are SEHNR and FQNEAQ (reference sequence). The CDR3 has 14 residues. The germline V and J ends were trimmed by 4 bases and 1 base, with 10 bases remaining between them. The CDR3 DNA reads as TGTGCCAGCAGCTCACGGGCTACCCAAGAGACCCAGTACTTC. This gives the protein CASSSRATQETQYF.

The gene calls are TRBV7-6 and TRBJ1-2, with D perhaps TRBD1 (6 bases). Germline lookup yields CDR1 SGHVS and CDR2 FNYEAQ. This CDR3 contains 19 residues. Trimming removed 5 bases at V and 0 bases at J, with 25 bases between. CDR3 sequence: CASSRNPRDTRLANYGYTF. The CDR3 coding sequence is TGTGCCAGCAGCCGGAATCCCCGGGACACACGCCTAGCTAACTATGGCTACACCTTC.

This chain uses TRBV5-1 with TRBJ2-6, with D perhaps TRBD1 or TRBD2 (6 bases each). There are 15 residues in the CDR3. V was clipped by 3 bases and J by 4 bases, with 11 bases between them. Germline V gives CDR1 SGHRS, CDR2 YFSETQ. For the CDR3, the DNA is TGCGCCAGCAGCTCCGGGGGCTCCGGGGCCAACGTCCTGACTTTC. Protein product: CASSSGGSGANVLTF.

The J gene is TRBJ2-7, the V gene TRBV5-4; weak D call: TRBD1 (6 bases). Germline V gene lookup returns CDR1 SGHNT and CDR2 YYREEE (reference sequence). The CDR3 consists of 15 residues. The V gene lost 4 bases and the J gene lost 0 bases, with 14 bases spanning the gap. Here the CDR3 DNA reads TGTGCCAGCAGCGAGGACAGAACATTCTCCTACGAGCAGTACTTC. It is translated as CASSEDRTFSYEQYF.